These T cell receptor beta chains were read from a single sample in a study of early T cells in non-severe SARS-CoV-2 infection. Via MiXCR, TCRdb re-called the 5' RACE reads, giving one row per CDR3 protein. The sample lists 90,000 or so distinct CDR3 sequences, 14% to 15% occurring once. Sequences were obtained from whole blood. The receptors shown here come from an adult who was a healthcare worker with PCR-confirmed SARS-CoV-2 infection or an uninfected control (not recorded which). Each CDR3 is given with its conserved first and last residue. D genes are given only for firm matches. Clone size appears in some rows only: once, few, many, or a class for an expanded clone.

CASSLDRGYGYTF	TGTGCCAGCAGTTTAGACAGGGGGTATGGCTACACCTTC	few	TRBD1	TRBV12-3/TRBV12-4	TRBJ1-2
CASSRGSTGVNEQFF	TGTGCCAGCAGCCGCGGCTCCACAGGGGTCAATGAGCAGTTCTTC	many	TRBD1	TRBV7-9	TRBJ2-1
CASSQRDGTDENIQYF	TGCGCCAGCAGCCAAAGGGACGGGACTGACGAAAACATTCAGTACTTC	few	NA	TRBV4-1	TRBJ2-4
CASSQDRPAEAFF	TGTGCCAGCAGCCAAGATAGGCCGGCTGAAGCTTTCTTT	NA	NA	TRBV3-1	TRBJ1-1
CASSKKRKPGQERYEQYF	TGTGCCAGCAGCAAAAAACGCAAACCGGGACAGGAGAGATACGAGCAGTACTTC	NA	NA	TRBV21-1	TRBJ2-7
CASSTGTENSPLHF	TGTGCCAGCTCAACCGGGACGGAAAATTCACCCCTCCACTTT	many	NA	TRBV18	TRBJ1-6
CASSSQRGVTEAFF	TGTGCCAGCAGTTCCCAACGAGGGGTTACTGAAGCTTTCTTT	few	NA	TRBV6-6	TRBJ1-1
CASSLGEALIGDTQYF	TGTGCCAGCAGCTTAGGAGAGGCCTTAATCGGGGATACGCAGTATTTT	NA	NA	TRBV7-9	TRBJ2-3
CASSLVLAETQYF	TGTGCCAGCAGCTTAGTACTTGCCGAGACCCAGTACTTC	many	NA	TRBV7-9	TRBJ2-5
CASGAEPSGTETQYF	TGCGCCAGCGGCGCCGAACCTAGCGGGACTGAGACCCAGTACTTC	NA	TRBD2	TRBV4-1	TRBJ2-5
CASSATSGGSYNEQFF	TGCGCCAGCAGTGCGACTAGCGGGGGCTCCTACAATGAGCAGTTCTTC	NA	TRBD2	TRBV10-2	TRBJ2-1
CASSLVRLGGTDTQYF	TGTGCCAGCAGCTTGGTGCGGCTAGGGGGCACAGATACGCAGTATTTT	NA	NA	TRBV5-5	TRBJ2-3
CASSFSDRDYGYTF	TGTGCCAGCAGTTTTTCGGACAGGGACTATGGCTACACCTTC	few	TRBD1	TRBV12-3/TRBV12-4	TRBJ1-2
CASSIGQGNEQFF	TGTGCCAGTAGTATAGGACAGGGAAATGAGCAGTTCTTC	many	TRBD1	TRBV19	TRBJ2-1
CASSEQALGNYEQYF	TGTGCCAGCAGTGAACAGGCTTTGGGAAACTACGAGCAGTACTTC	NA	NA	TRBV28	TRBJ2-7
CASSLTSGRAYNEQFF	TGTGCCAGCAGCTTGACTAGCGGGAGGGCCTACAATGAGCAGTTCTTC	many	TRBD2	TRBV11-2	TRBJ2-1
CASRPENTEAFF	TGTGCCAGCCGACCGGAGAACACTGAAGCTTTCTTT	many	NA	TRBV28	TRBJ1-1
CSASGVGKNIQYF	TGCAGTGCTAGCGGGGTTGGCAAAAACATTCAGTACTTC	NA	NA	TRBV20-1	TRBJ2-4
CASSSGLAFQETQYF	TGTGCCAGCAGCTCCGGGCTAGCATTCCAAGAGACCCAGTACTTC	few	NA	TRBV7-2	TRBJ2-5
CASSQEFQGTDTQYF	TGCGCCAGCAGCCAAGAGTTTCAGGGAACAGATACGCAGTATTTT	NA	NA	TRBV4-3	TRBJ2-3
CASSLIDYEQYF	TGTGCCAGCAGCTTAATTGACTACGAGCAGTACTTC	few	NA	TRBV7-9	TRBJ2-7
CSASRSGVTDTQYF	TGCAGTGCTAGCCGGAGCGGGGTCACAGATACGCAGTATTTT	NA	TRBD2	TRBV20-1	TRBJ2-3